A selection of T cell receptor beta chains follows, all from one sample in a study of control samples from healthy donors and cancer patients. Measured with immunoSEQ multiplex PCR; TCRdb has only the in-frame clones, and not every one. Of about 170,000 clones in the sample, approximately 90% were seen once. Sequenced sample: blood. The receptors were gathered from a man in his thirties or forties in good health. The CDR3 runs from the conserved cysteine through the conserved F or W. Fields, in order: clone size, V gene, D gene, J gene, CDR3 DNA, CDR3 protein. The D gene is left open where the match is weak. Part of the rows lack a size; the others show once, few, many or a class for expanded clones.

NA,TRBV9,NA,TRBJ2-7,TGTGCCAGCAGCGTATGGGGGACGGGCGACTACGAGCAGTACTTC,CASSVWGTGDYEQYF
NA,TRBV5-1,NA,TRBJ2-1,TGCGCCAGCAGTCGGACGTCCCCCTACAATGAGCAGTTCTTC,CASSRTSPYNEQFF
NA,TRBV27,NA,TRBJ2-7,TGTGCCAGCAGGGCCCTCACCTACGAGCAGTACTTC,CASRALTYEQYF
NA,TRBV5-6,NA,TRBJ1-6,TGTGCCAGCAGCTTAAGGCTTAATTCACCCCTCCACTTT,CASSLRLNSPLHF
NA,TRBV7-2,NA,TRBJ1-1,TGTGCCAGCAGCGGGGGGCCGACAGGCAACACTGAAGCTTTCTTT,CASSGGPTGNTEAFF
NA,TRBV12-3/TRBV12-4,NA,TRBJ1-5,TGTGCCAGCAGTTTGAGGGAGGATCAGCCCCAGCATTTT,CASSLREDQPQHF
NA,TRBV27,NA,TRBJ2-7,TGTGCCAGCAGTGACAGGAGCTCAAGGAGATACGAGCAGTACTTC,CASSDRSSRRYEQYF
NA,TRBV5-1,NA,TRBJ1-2,TGCGCCAGCAGCTTGGCCGCTGGGGATGGCTACACCTTC,CASSLAAGDGYTF
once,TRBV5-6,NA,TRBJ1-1,TGTGCCAGCAGCTTGTATCAGGGCATAAGGAACACTGAAGCTTTCTTT,CASSLYQGIRNTEAFF
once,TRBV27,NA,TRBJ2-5,TGTGCCAGCAGTAAGAGAAGTCAAGAGACCCAGTACTTC,CASSKRSQETQYF
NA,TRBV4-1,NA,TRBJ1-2,TGCGCCAGCAGCCAAGAAGAGGACCGTGGCTACACCTTC,CASSQEEDRGYTF
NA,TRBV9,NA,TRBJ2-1,TGTGCCAGCAGCGCCCCCGGGACTGCCGGAACCCATGAGCAGTTCTTC,CASSAPGTAGTHEQFF
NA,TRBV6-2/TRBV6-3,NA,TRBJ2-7,TGTGCCAGCAGTAGATACACCGGTTCCTACGAGCAGTACTTC,CASSRYTGSYEQYF
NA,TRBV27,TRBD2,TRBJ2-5,TGTGCCAGCAGTTTGGGACTAGCGGGAGCCCAAGAGACCCAGTACTTC,CASSLGLAGAQETQYF
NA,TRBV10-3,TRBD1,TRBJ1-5,TGTGCGATCATGGGACAGAATAGCAATCAGCCCCAGCATTTT,CAIMGQNSNQPQHF
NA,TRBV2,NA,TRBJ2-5,TGTGCCAGCACTGGGAAAGAAGAGACCCAGTACTTC,CASTGKEETQYF
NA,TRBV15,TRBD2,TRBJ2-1,TGTGCCACCAGCAGAGGTGCGGGAGGGAATTTGAATGAGCAGTTCTTC,CATSRGAGGNLNEQFF
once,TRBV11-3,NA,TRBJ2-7,TGTGCCAGCAGCTTAGAAAGGAGGATCTACGAGCAGTACTTC,CASSLERRIYEQYF
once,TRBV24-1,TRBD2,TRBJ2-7,TGTGCCACCAGTGAGGGAGGGTCCTACGAGCAGTACTTC,CATSEGGSYEQYF
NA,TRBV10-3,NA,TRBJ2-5,TGTGCCATTTTCCCCCGGGACCCCAGCGTCCAGTACTTC,CAIFPRDPSVQYF
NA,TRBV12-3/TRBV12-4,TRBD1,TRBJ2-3,TGTGCCAGCAGCCAGGGACAGACTACGCAGTATTTT,CASSQGQTTQYF
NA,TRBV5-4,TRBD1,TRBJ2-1,TGTGCCAGCAGCTTGATGGACAGGGTCCATGAGCAGTTCTTC,CASSLMDRVHEQFF
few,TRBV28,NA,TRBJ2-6,TGTGCCTCCCCTTCCGGGGCCGCACCCGGGGCCAACGTCCTGACTTTC,CASPSGAAPGANVLTF
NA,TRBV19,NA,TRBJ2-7,TGTGCCAGTAGTATAGGAGAATTCTACGAGCAGTACTTC,CASSIGEFYEQYF
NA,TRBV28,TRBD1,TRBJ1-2,TGTGCCAGCAGTTTACAGGGGGCGCCCTATGGCTACACCTTC,CASSLQGAPYGYTF